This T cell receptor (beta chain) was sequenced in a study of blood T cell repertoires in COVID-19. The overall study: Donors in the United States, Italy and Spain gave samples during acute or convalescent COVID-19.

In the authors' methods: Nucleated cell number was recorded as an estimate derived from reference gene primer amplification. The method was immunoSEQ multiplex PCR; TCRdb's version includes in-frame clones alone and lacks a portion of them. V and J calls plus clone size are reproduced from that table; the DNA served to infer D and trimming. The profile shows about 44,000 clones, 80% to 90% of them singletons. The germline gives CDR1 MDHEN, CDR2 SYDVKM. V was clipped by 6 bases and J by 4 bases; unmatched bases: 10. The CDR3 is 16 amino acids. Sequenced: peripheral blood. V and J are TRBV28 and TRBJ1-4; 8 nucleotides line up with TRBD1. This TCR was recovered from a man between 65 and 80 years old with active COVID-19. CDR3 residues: CASSPDRGPDNEKLFF. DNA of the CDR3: TGTGCCAGCAGCCCCGACAGGGGCCCGGATAATGAAAAACTGTTTTTT. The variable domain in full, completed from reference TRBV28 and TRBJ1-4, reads DVKVTQSSRYLVKRTGEKVFLECVQDMDHENMFWYRQDPGLGLRLIYFSYDVKMKEKGDIPEGYSVSREKKERFSLILESASTNQTSMYLCASSPDRGPDNEKLFFGSGTQLSVL.